Below, 27 T cell receptor beta chains from the same sample are listed, as sequenced in a study of post-analysis software for immune sequencing data. Study-wide points: Five TRBV segments occurring more often in patients than controls included TRBV5-6, TRBV5-1 and TRBV20-1.

Tagging with unique molecular identifiers was a feature of the TCR beta cDNA libraries. TCRdb re-analysed the PCR reads in MiXCR, keeping a single row per CDR3 protein. This sample yields under 650,000 distinct CDR3 sequences, of which 44% are seen a single time; under 2% belongs to the top ten. Antigens for these TCRs are unknown. The sequencing sample was made of blood. The receptor source for this set is a girl between 5 and 17 years old with multiple sclerosis.

The chain combines TRBV5-6 with TRBJ2-3; 7 bases line up with TRBD2. The CDR3 spans 18 residues. The germline gives CDR1 SGHDT, CDR2 YYEEEE. After removal of 1 base from V and 0 bases from J, the junction contained 11 bases not matched to a gene. Here the CDR3 DNA reads TGTGCCAGCAGCTTGATTCTAGCGGAACGAACTAGCACAGATACGCAGTATTTT. It translates to CASSLILAERTSTDTQYF.

The V and J genes are TRBV5-1 and TRBJ2-5, with 10 bases lining up with TRBD1. The J call may not be correct, given that the DNA end is closer to TRBJ2-7. The CDR3 has 14 amino acids. CDR1 SGHRS and CDR2 YFSETQ come from the germline V gene. The CDR3 sequence is CASSRAGTGAEQYF. Here the CDR3 DNA reads TGCGCCAGCAGCAGAGCCGGGACAGGGGCCGAGCAGTACTTC.

This chain joins TRBV7-8 and TRBJ2-1; 12 bases map to TRBD2. The V and J ends lost 5 bases and 9 bases, in that order; junction bases with no gene match: 8. The CDR3 is 15 residues long. The germline CDR1 and CDR2 sequences are SGHVS and FQNEAQ. CDR3 bases: TGTGCCAGCAGCCCGATGGTACTAGCGGGGGGTGAGCAGTTCTTC. Translated, it gives CASSPMVLAGGEQFF.

The rearrangement uses TRBV6-5 and TRBJ2-7; D might be TRBD2 (5 bases). Germline CDR1 reads MNHEY; CDR2 reads SVGAGI. V was clipped by 0 bases and J by 6 bases, with 12 bases between them. The CDR3 is 14 residues long. In DNA form, the CDR3 reads TGTGCCAGCAGTTACTCAGGACTTCGGAGCGAGCAGTACTTC. Protein product: CASSYSGLRSEQYF.

V is TRBV12-5 and J is TRBJ2-5, with D unclear. Per the germline V gene, CDR1 is LGHNT and CDR2 is FRNRAP. This CDR3 comprises 13 residues. V was clipped by 6 bases and J by 1 base, with 9 bases between them. CDR3: CASGPDTQETQYF. The CDR3 DNA reads TGTGCTAGTGGCCCTGACACCCAAGAGACCCAGTACTTC. Using reference TRBV12-5 and TRBJ2-5 for the parts outside the CDR3, the full variable domain is DARVTQTPRHKVTEMGQEVTMRCQPILGHNTVFWYRQTMMQGLELLAYFRNRAPLDDSGMPKDRFSAEMPDATLATLKIQPSEPRDSAVYFCASGPDTQETQYFGPGTRLLVL.

The table lists this clonotype with a few counts. One end of the junction does not line up with germline, which may come from a read error. This chain uses TRBV12-3 or TRBV12-4 with TRBJ2-5; TRBD2 aligns across 9 bases. CDR3 length equals 14 residues. CDR3 in amino acids: CASSLAGAPGTQYF. The DNA for the CDR3 is TGTGCCAGCAGCTTAGCGGGAGCCCCTGGGACCCAGTACTTC.

The rearrangement links TRBV20-1 to TRBJ1-2, with D perhaps matching TRBD1 (5 bases). Germline V gives CDR1 DFQATT, CDR2 SNEGSKA (reference sequence). The V end was cut by 6 bases, the J end by 4 bases, with 15 bases between. This CDR3 region has 13 residues. The CDR3 spells CSALRENSYGYTF. CDR3 nucleotides: TGCAGTGCCCTCAGGGAAAATAGCTATGGCTACACCTTC.

The chain joins TRBV7-8 to TRBJ2-4; possibly TRBD1 for D (6 bases). The J call may be mistaken, given a closer DNA end match to TRBJ2-7. Germline assignment: CDR1 SGHVS and CDR2 FQNEAQ. This CDR3 region has 15 residues. The DNA for the CDR3 is TGTGCCAGCAGCTTAGTCGGACAGAGAGTTGACGAGCAGTACTTC. Its translation: CASSLVGQRVDEQYF.

This sequence joins TRBV5-1 and TRBJ1-1; D gene unclear. This CDR3 spans 13 amino acids. V was shortened by 3 bases and J by 7 bases, with 13 bases between the two germline ends. CDR1 and CDR2 from the germline V gene are SGHRS and YFSETQ. The CDR3 reads CASSSREDGEAFF. The CDR3 bases are TGCGCCAGCAGCTCAAGGGAGGACGGTGAAGCTTTCTTT.

The genes are TRBV11-3 and TRBJ2-3, with D maybe TRBD2 (6 bases). V shed 4 bases and J shed 3 bases, with 11 bases lying between them. From germline, CDR1 is SGHNT and CDR2 YENEEA. The CDR3 totals 14 residues. The CDR3 loop reads CASSYRGTTDTQYF. CDR3 bases: TGTGCCAGCAGCTATCGGGGGACGACAGATACGCAGTATTTT.

This chain connects TRBV3-1 to TRBJ2-1; 12 bases fit TRBD2. CDR3 length: 18 residues. V lost 1 base to trimming and J lost 8 bases; unmatched junction nucleotides: 12. Germline loops: CDR1 LGHDT, CDR2 YNNKEL (reference sequence). CDR3 sequence reads: CASSQVRLAGVRGDEQFF. The CDR3 coding sequence is TGTGCCAGCAGCCAAGTCCGACTAGCGGGAGTACGAGGGGATGAGCAGTTCTTC.

On this clonotype: An end of the junction does not agree with germline; a read error may underlie this. The chain uses TRBV9 and TRBJ2-1, with 10 bases fitting TRBD1. Germline V gives CDR1 SGDLS, CDR2 YYNGEE. This CDR3 has 14 amino acids. The CDR3 loop is CASSTGQGYNEQFF. CDR3 nucleotides: TGCGCCAGCAGCACGGGACAGGGGTACAATGAGCAGTTCTTC. The variable domain in full, with the rest retrieved from reference TRBV9 and TRBJ2-1, is DSGVTQTPKHLITATGQRVTLRCSPRSGDLSVYWYQQSLDQGLQFLIQYYNGEERAKGNILERFSAQQFPDLHSELNLSSLELGDSALYFCASSTGQGYNEQFFGPGTRLTVL.

The chain carries TRBV13 and TRBJ1-1; no definite D call. The V end lost 2 bases, the J end lost 2 bases, and 6 bases lay between the germline ends. Germline lookup yields CDR1 PRHDT and CDR2 FYEKMQ (reference sequence). This CDR3 contains 13 residues. CDR3 nucleotides: TGTGCCAGCAGCTTACCGGACAACACTGAAGCTTTCTTT. Encoded protein: CASSLPDNTEAFF.

The chain joins TRBV5-1 to TRBJ2-4; D gene ambiguous. Gene TRBJ2-7 matches the end of the DNA better, so the J call may be wrong. This CDR3 has 13 amino acids. The germline V gene has CDR1 SGHRS and CDR2 YFSETQ. The CDR3 reads CASSLTGDYEQYF. CDR3 bases: TGCGCCAGCAGCTTGACGGGCGACTACGAGCAGTACTTC.

The chain links TRBV24-1 to TRBJ2-1; 7 positions agree with TRBD1. Germline V gene lookup returns CDR1 KGHDR and CDR2 SFDVKD. With 5 bases clipped from V and 12 bases from J, the junction kept 9 bases outside the gene matches. This CDR3 contains 13 residues. CDR3 sequence: CATSGQGVKGQFF. DNA of the CDR3: TGTGCCACCAGTGGCCAGGGGGTCAAGGGGCAGTTCTTC.

The CDR3 DNA reads TGCGCCAGCAGCTCCCAACCGACTAGCGAGCAGTACTTC. It yields the protein CASSSQPTSEQYF. The rearrangement joins TRBV5-1 to TRBJ2-7; the D gene is possibly TRBD2 (6 bases). The CDR3 runs 13 residues. V was cut by 3 bases and J by 6 bases, with 13 bases left in between. Germline V gene sequence: CDR1 SGHRS, CDR2 YFSETQ.

This chain joins TRBV4-1 and TRBJ1-2; the D is unclear. CDR3 length equals 15 residues. V was pared by 2 bases and J by 6 bases, with 16 bases between. CDR1 and CDR2 from the germline V gene are MGHRA and YSYEKL. CDR3: CASSQRIEVRDGYTF. The CDR3 region has the DNA TGCGCCAGCAGCCAAAGGATCGAGGTTAGGGATGGCTACACCTTC.

This clonotype has only one observation. The chain employs TRBV5-6 and TRBJ2-3; 7 bases match TRBD1. J lost 4 bases, V lost 3 bases, and 8 bases had no gene match. The germline CDR1 and CDR2 sequences are SGHDT and YYEEEE. The CDR3 contains 15 residues. CDR3 sequence reads: CASSWGQSRPDTQYF. CDR3 sequence (DNA): TGTGCCAGCAGCTGGGGACAGTCGAGGCCAGATACGCAGTATTTT.

The V gene is TRBV12-3 or TRBV12-4, the J gene TRBJ1-6, with TRBD1 matching over 7 bases. The CDR3 totals 14 residues. With V trimmed by 7 bases and J by 6 bases, 6 bases remained unmatched. The CDR3 spells CASNSQGPNSPLHF. The CDR3 DNA sequence: TGTGCCAGCAACTCACAGGGGCCTAATTCACCCCTCCACTTT.

This sequence joins TRBV12-3 or TRBV12-4 and TRBJ2-3, with 10 bases identical to TRBD2. V shed 8 bases and J 6 bases; nucleotides not matched to a gene: 11. This CDR3 has 15 amino acids. The CDR3 sequence: CASRLRLAGDDTQYF. Written as DNA, the CDR3 is TGTGCCAGCCGGCTTCGGCTAGCGGGAGATGATACGCAGTATTTT.

This clonotype was found many times. This chain uses TRBV7-8 with TRBJ2-5, with D possibly being TRBD2 (6 bases). V lost 1 base and J lost 6, with 24 bases in between. Per germline, CDR1 SGHVS and CDR2 FQNEAQ. The CDR3 extends over 18 amino acids. The chain's CDR3 is CASSLVGRGRSDGKTQYF. The CDR3 DNA follows: TGTGCCAGCAGCTTAGTCGGGCGGGGCCGCTCCGATGGGAAGACCCAGTACTTC.

The chain employs TRBV13 and TRBJ2-7; 8 bases map to TRBD1. Germline-derived CDR1 and CDR2 are PRHDT and FYEKMQ (reference sequence). The CDR3 runs 15 residues. Germline trimming cut 6 bases from V and 3 bases from J; bases unmatched to any gene: 10. Here the CDR3 reads CASSHDRGGIYEQYF. The CDR3 bases are TGTGCCAGCAGTCACGACAGGGGAGGTATCTACGAGCAGTACTTC.

The V gene is TRBV20-1, the J gene TRBJ2-3; the D gene is possibly TRBD2 (5 bases). The CDR3 is 14 residues long. Trimming took off 6 bases at V and 0 bases at J, with 13 bases between the two ends. Germline V CDR1 and CDR2: DFQATT, SNEGSKA (reference sequence). The CDR3 DNA reads TGCAGTGCGCCTACTAGAGCTAGCACAGATACGCAGTATTTT. Translating it yields CSAPTRASTDTQYF.

This rearrangement joins TRBV3-1 to TRBJ2-1, with unresolved D. The CDR3 is 11 amino acids. Per the germline V gene, CDR1 is LGHDT and CDR2 is YNNKEL (reference sequence). Trimming took 4 bases from V and 9 from J, leaving 7 bases between them. The CDR3 spells CASSRASEQFF. The DNA for the CDR3 is TGTGCCAGCAGCCGGGCGTCTGAGCAGTTCTTC.

The gene calls are TRBV7-9 and TRBJ1-2, with no clear D. Germline lookup yields CDR1 SEHNR and CDR2 FQNEAQ (reference sequence). V was pared by 2 bases and J by 7 bases, with 17 bases between. This CDR3 is built from 15 residues. The DNA for the CDR3 is TGTGCCAGCAGCTTATGGTTGGGGTCGGGGTCTGGCTACACCTTC. Protein product: CASSLWLGSGSGYTF.

This chain joins TRBV12-3 or TRBV12-4 and TRBJ2-7; TRBD1 is a possible D gene (5 bases). V was cut by 7 bases and J by 0 bases, with 10 bases left in between. This CDR3 is 13 amino acids long. The CDR3 bases are TGTGCCAGCACGACAGACAGCTCCTACGAGCAGTACTTC. It encodes CASTTDSSYEQYF.

The rearrangement links TRBV7-9 to TRBJ1-1; D may be TRBD1 (6 bases). The V end was cut by 2 bases, the J end by 1 base, with 8 bases between. This CDR3 is 14 amino acids long. Germline lookup yields CDR1 SEHNR and CDR2 FQNEAQ (reference sequence). The CDR3 region is CASSLQGSNTEAFF. Written as DNA, the CDR3 is TGTGCCAGCAGCTTACAGGGGTCGAACACTGAAGCTTTCTTT.